This note documents a single TCR beta chain sequence. The data stem from a study of blood T cell repertoires in COVID-19. Study background: Acute and convalescent COVID-19 samples came from the United States, Italy and Spain. Nucleic acid was either cDNA or gDNA, and it came from T cells, B-cell-depleted T cells, or PBMCs.

Authors' analysis steps: By means of reference gene primer amplification, nucleated cell counts were estimated. Assay used: immunoSEQ multiplex PCR; TCRdb lists only in-frame clones, some missing. V, J and clone size reflect that table, while D and trimming were determined from the DNA. The sample shows around 100,000 clones, roughly nine tenths of them seen only once. The specimen sequenced was peripheral blood. This receptor was identified in a human donor in a cohort sampled during active COVID-19.

In DNA, the CDR3 is TGTGCCAGCAGTTCGGGACTAGCGGGCGATTCCTACAATGAGCAGTTCTTC. Translating it yields CASSSGLAGDSYNEQFF. This rearrangement joins TRBV28 to TRBJ2-1; 12 bases are a match to TRBD2. V shed 4 bases and J 1 base; nucleotides not matched to a gene: 5. CDR1 and CDR2 from the germline V gene are MDHEN and SYDVKM. The CDR3 spans 17 residues.